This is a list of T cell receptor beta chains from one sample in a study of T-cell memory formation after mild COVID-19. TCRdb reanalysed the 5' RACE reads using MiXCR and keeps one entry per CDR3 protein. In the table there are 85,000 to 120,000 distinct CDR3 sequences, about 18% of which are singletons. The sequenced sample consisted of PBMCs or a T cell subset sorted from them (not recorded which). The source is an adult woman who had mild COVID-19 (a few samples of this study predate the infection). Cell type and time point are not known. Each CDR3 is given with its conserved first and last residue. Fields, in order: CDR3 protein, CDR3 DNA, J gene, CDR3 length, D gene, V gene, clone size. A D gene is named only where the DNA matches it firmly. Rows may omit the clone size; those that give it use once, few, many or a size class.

CASSQEAGTDTQYF TGTGCCAGCAGCCAAGAGGCGGGGACAGATACGCAGTATTTT TRBJ2-3 14 NA TRBV4-2 NA
CASSHIAGPTDTQYF TGTGCCAGCAGTCACATAGCGGGGCCCACAGATACGCAGTATTTT TRBJ2-3 15 TRBD2 TRBV12-3/TRBV12-4 many
CASSPTSGSYEQYF TGTGCCAGCAGCCCGACTAGCGGGAGCTACGAGCAGTACTTC TRBJ2-7 14 TRBD2 TRBV7-6 few
CAWSVGTPNTGELFF TGTGCCTGGAGTGTAGGGACGCCGAACACCGGGGAGCTGTTTTTT TRBJ2-2 15 NA TRBV30 NA
CASSFTGGNTGELFF TGTGCCAGCAGCTTCACAGGGGGGAACACCGGGGAGCTGTTTTTT TRBJ2-2 15 TRBD1 TRBV7-6 many
CASSRGGDYNEQFF TGTGCCAGTAGCCGAGGAGGGGACTACAATGAGCAGTTCTTC TRBJ2-1 14 NA TRBV19 many
CASSLGTQALQYF TGCGCCAGCAGCCTCGGGACCCAGGCCCTTCAGTACTTC TRBJ2-4 13 NA TRBV4-1 NA
CASSQDLKGSEAFF TGTGCCAGCAGCCAAGATTTAAAAGGGTCTGAAGCTTTCTTT TRBJ1-1 14 NA TRBV3-1 many
CASSYRTSGEAFF TGTGCCAGCAGTTACCGAACATCGGGCGAAGCTTTCTTT TRBJ1-1 13 NA TRBV6-5 NA
CASSSRLAGAQGETQYF TGTGCCAGCAGCTCGCGACTAGCGGGAGCCCAAGGGGAGACCCAGTACTTC TRBJ2-5 17 TRBD2 TRBV9 many
CASSQEVSGRQTYEQYF TGCGCCAGCAGCCAAGAGGTTAGCGGGAGGCAGACCTACGAGCAGTACTTC TRBJ2-7 17 TRBD2 TRBV4-3 few
CASIFSAGGLYEQYF TGTGCCAGCATTTTCTCAGCGGGGGGGCTTTACGAGCAGTACTTC TRBJ2-7 15 TRBD2 TRBV27 few
CASSLEGVSSYNEQFF TGTGCCAGCAGCTTAGAGGGGGTAAGCTCCTACAATGAGCAGTTCTTC TRBJ2-1 16 NA TRBV7-6 few
CASSISHRSSYEQYF TGTGCCAGTAGTATCTCCCACAGGAGCTCCTACGAGCAGTACTTC TRBJ2-7 15 NA TRBV19 NA
CASSLEGTHYGYTF TGTGCCAGCAGCTTGGAGGGGACCCACTATGGCTACACCTTC TRBJ1-2 14 NA TRBV7-9 NA
CSARVPGQNTEAFF TGCAGTGCTAGAGTACCGGGACAGAACACTGAAGCTTTCTTT TRBJ1-1 14 NA TRBV20-1 many
CASSLAGTKEAFF TGTGCCAGCAGCTTAGCAGGGACCAAGGAAGCTTTCTTT TRBJ1-1 13 NA TRBV7-2 NA
CASSPGVGVNRLDEQYF TGTGCCAGCAGCCCTGGCGTTGGGGTTAATAGGCTCGACGAGCAGTACTTC TRBJ2-7 17 NA TRBV7-2 NA
CASSPGPGGGITEAFF TGCGCCAGCAGCCCTGGACCGGGGGGTGGGATCACTGAAGCTTTCTTT TRBJ1-1 16 NA TRBV4-1 NA
CSARVDPPRGTDTQYF TGCAGTGCTAGAGTGGACCCGCCTAGGGGCACAGATACGCAGTATTTT TRBJ2-3 16 NA TRBV20-1 few
CASSYSGAEAFF TGTGCCAGCAGTTACTCCGGGGCTGAAGCTTTCTTT TRBJ1-1 12 NA TRBV6-5 NA
CSPRLANANEQFF TGCAGCCCCCGGCTAGCGAATGCCAATGAGCAGTTCTTC TRBJ2-1 13 NA TRBV29-1 few
CASRIAVPYNEQFF TGTGCCAGCAGAATAGCGGTCCCCTACAATGAGCAGTTCTTC TRBJ2-1 14 NA TRBV6-2/TRBV6-3 once